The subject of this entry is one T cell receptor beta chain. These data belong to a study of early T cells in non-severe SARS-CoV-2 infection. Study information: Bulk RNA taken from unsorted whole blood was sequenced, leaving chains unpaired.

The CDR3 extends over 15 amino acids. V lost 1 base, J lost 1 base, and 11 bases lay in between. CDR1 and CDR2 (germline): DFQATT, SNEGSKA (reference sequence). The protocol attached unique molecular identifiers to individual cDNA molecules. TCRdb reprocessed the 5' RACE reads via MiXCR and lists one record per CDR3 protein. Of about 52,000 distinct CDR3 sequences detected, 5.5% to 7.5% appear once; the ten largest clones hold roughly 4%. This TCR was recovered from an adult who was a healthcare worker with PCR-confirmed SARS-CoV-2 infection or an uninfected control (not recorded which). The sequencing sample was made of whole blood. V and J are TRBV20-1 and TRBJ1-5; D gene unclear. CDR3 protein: CSARADLYSNQPQHF. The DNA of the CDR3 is TGCAGTGCTAGAGCCGACCTATACAGCAATCAGCCCCAGCATTTT.